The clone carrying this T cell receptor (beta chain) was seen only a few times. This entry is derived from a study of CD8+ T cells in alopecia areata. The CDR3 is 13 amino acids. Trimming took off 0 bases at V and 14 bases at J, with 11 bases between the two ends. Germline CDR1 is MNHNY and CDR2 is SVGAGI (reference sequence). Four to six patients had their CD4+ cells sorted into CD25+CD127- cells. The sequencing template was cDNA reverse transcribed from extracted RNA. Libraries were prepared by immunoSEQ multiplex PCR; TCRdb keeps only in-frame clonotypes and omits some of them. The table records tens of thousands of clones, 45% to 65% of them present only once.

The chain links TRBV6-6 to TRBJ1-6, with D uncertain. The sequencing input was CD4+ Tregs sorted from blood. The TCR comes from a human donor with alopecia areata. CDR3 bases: TGTGCCAGCAGTTACTCGAACGGGAGATCCCTCCACTTT. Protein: CASSYSNGRSLHF.